Listed below are T cell receptor beta chains from one sample, sequenced in a study of blood T cell repertoires in COVID-19. Measured with immunoSEQ multiplex PCR; TCRdb has only the in-frame clones, and not every one. The table records about 240,000 clones, 80% to 90% of them present only once. The sample consisted of PBMCs or T cells enriched from blood (not recorded which). These receptors came from a woman under 40 who had recovered from COVID-19. Each CDR3 is given with its conserved first and last residue. A D gene is named only where the DNA matches it firmly. The size of a clone is reported for some rows only, either as once, few or many, or as a class for expanded clones.

d_call	j_call	clone_size	v_call	cdr3_nt	cdr3_aa
TRBD1	TRBJ1-1	-	TRBV18	TGTGCCAGCTCACCAACAACCGGGACAGAGAACACTGAAGCTTTCTTT	CASSPTTGTENTEAFF
TRBD1	TRBJ1-3	-	TRBV7-9	TGTGCCAGCAGCCCCAGGACAGGGAGGAGGGGGAACTCTGGAAACACCATATATTTT	CASSPRTGRRGNSGNTIYF
-	TRBJ1-2	-	TRBV19	TGTGCCAGTAGTACCACACAGGGCATAACGAACTATGGCTACACCTTC	CASSTTQGITNYGYTF
-	TRBJ2-7	-	TRBV14	TGTGCCAGCAGCTTGAGACTATCCTACGAGCAGTACTTC	CASSLRLSYEQYF
-	TRBJ1-2	-	TRBV30	TGTGCCTGGAGTGGCGGGACCGGCGGATTAAGCTACACCTTC	CAWSGGTGGLSYTF
TRBD1	TRBJ2-7	once	TRBV7-9	TGTGCCAGCAGCTCGCGACAGGGGACCGAGCAGTACTTC	CASSSRQGTEQYF
TRBD1	TRBJ2-7	-	TRBV6-5	TGTGCCAGCAGGATCTCCGGGACAGGATTCTACGAGCAGTACTTC	CASRISGTGFYEQYF
-	TRBJ2-5	-	TRBV2	TGTGCCAGCAGTGGGACAGCCAACCGGTGGGAGACCCAGTACTTC	CASSGTANRWETQYF
-	TRBJ2-3	-	TRBV14	TGTGCCAGCAGCGAGCCGGTTAGCACAGATACGCAGTATTTT	CASSEPVSTDTQYF
TRBD1	TRBJ1-6	-	TRBV4-1	TGCGCCAGCAGCCAAGGGGACAGTATAAGTATCTCACCCCTCCACTTT	CASSQGDSISISPLHF
-	TRBJ1-1	-	TRBV6-5	TGTGCCAGCACCAAAAAGGGGGATGAGAGCACTGAAGCTTTCTTT	CASTKKGDESTEAFF
-	TRBJ2-7	-	TRBV20-1	TGCAGTGCTAGTCCGGCGGGATCCATATCCTACGAGCAGTACTTC	CSASPAGSISYEQYF
-	TRBJ2-7	-	TRBV11-1	TGTGCCAGCAGCTTAGCGGGGAGGAGAGACGAGCAGTACTTC	CASSLAGRRDEQYF
TRBD1	TRBJ2-1	-	TRBV14	TGTGCCAGCAGCCACGTACAGGGGGGACGGGAGCAGTTCTTC	CASSHVQGGREQFF
-	TRBJ2-1	-	TRBV9	TGTGCCAGCAGCCCACAACCCCCCAATGAGCAGTTCTTC	CASSPQPPNEQFF
TRBD2	TRBJ2-7	-	TRBV2	TGTGCCAGCGGGAGGGCAACCTACGAGCAGTACTTC	CASGRATYEQYF
TRBD1	TRBJ1-5	-	TRBV28	TGTGCCACCACGAGGGGGCTGGGCAATCAGCCCCAGCATTTT	CATTRGLGNQPQHF
-	TRBJ1-2	-	TRBV6-1	TGTGCCAGCAGTGAATTCCCGGCGGGGGCTGATAACTATGGCTACACCTTC	CASSEFPAGADNYGYTF
-	TRBJ1-5	-	TRBV6-1	TGTGCCAGCAGTGAAGCATCATTCGGACCGTCCACGGGGGCCCAGCATTTT	CASSEASFGPSTGAQHF
TRBD1	TRBJ1-3	once	TRBV5-1	TGCGCCAGCAGCACCACCCCGGGACAGGGGAAAGGAAACACCATATATTTT	CASSTTPGQGKGNTIYF
TRBD1	TRBJ1-2	once	TRBV5-1	TGCGCCAGCAGCTTGGAACAGGGGGCCGGTCGCTTCTATGGCTACACCTTC	CASSLEQGAGRFYGYTF
TRBD2	TRBJ2-7	-	TRBV29-1	TGCAGCGTTGGAGTAGCGGGAAGGTCTTACGAGCAGTACTTC	CSVGVAGRSYEQYF
TRBD2	TRBJ2-3	-	TRBV19	TGTGCCAGTAGGGAGAGGGGGACTAGCGGGAAGGGAGATACGCAGTATTTT	CASRERGTSGKGDTQYF
-	TRBJ1-1	-	TRBV7-9	TGTGCCAGCAGCTTCGTCGGCACTGAAGCTTTCTTT	CASSFVGTEAFF
TRBD2	TRBJ2-3	-	TRBV4-3	TGCGCCAGCAGCCAAGAGGCCGGGACTAGCATAAGCACAGATACGCAGTATTTT	CASSQEAGTSISTDTQYF
-	TRBJ1-2	-	TRBV6-2/TRBV6-3	TGTGCCAGCAGTTTTTTCCGGTCCGATGGCTACACCTTC	CASSFFRSDGYTF
TRBD2	TRBJ2-1	-	TRBV27	TGTGCCAGCAGTTCCTGGCCAAAACTAGCGGGAAGGCTATCGGGTGAGCAGTTCTTC	CASSSWPKLAGRLSGEQFF
-	TRBJ2-1	once	TRBV7-2	TGTGCCAGCAGCTTAGTTGCAGGGTCCCACAATGAGCAGTTCTTC	CASSLVAGSHNEQFF
TRBD1	TRBJ2-7	-	TRBV28	TGTGCCAGCAGTCCCCACAGGGGGAGCTCCTACGAGCAGTACTTC	CASSPHRGSSYEQYF
-	TRBJ2-5	-	TRBV30	TGTGCCTGGAGTGTAGTACATTTGGAGACCCAGTACTTC	CAWSVVHLETQYF
-	TRBJ1-1	-	TRBV28	TGTGCCAGCAGTTTCGGCCAGGGGATTGCCACTGAAGCTTTCTTT	CASSFGQGIATEAFF
-	TRBJ1-4	-	TRBV19	TGTGCCAGTAGTATTAACAGGGCTGAAAAACTGTTTTTT	CASSINRAEKLFF
-	TRBJ2-3	-	TRBV6-5	TGTGCCAGCCGCCGGGGAAGCACAGATACGCAGTATTTT	CASRRGSTDTQYF
-	TRBJ1-1	-	TRBV7-9	TGTGCCAGCAGCTCCGAACAAAGGGGTGGCGGCACTGAAGCTTTCTTT	CASSSEQRGGGTEAFF
-	TRBJ1-2	once	TRBV7-2	TGTGCCAGCAGCTTAGACACGGCGCGGGCACCTAACTATGGCTACACCTTC	CASSLDTARAPNYGYTF
-	TRBJ2-7	-	TRBV7-2	TGTGCCAGCAGCTACCCGTCCACGAGCTACGAGCAGTACTTC	CASSYPSTSYEQYF
TRBD1	TRBJ1-1	few	TRBV2	TGTGCCAGCAGTAAAGTGGGACAGGGGGCAGGGGAAGCTTTCTTT	CASSKVGQGAGEAFF
-	TRBJ2-5	once	TRBV18	TGTGCCAGCTCACCACCTCTGAACAGCTATGAGACCCAGTACTTC	CASSPPLNSYETQYF
TRBD1	TRBJ2-1	-	TRBV19	TGTGCCAGTAGTACAGGGGGCGCAAACAATGAGCAGTTCTTC	CASSTGGANNEQFF
-	TRBJ1-1	-	TRBV11-2	TGTGCCAGCAGCGTCACGAGGCCAGGGGCCACTGAAGCTTTCTTT	CASSVTRPGATEAFF
TRBD1	TRBJ2-2	few	TRBV6-4	TGTGCCAGCAGCGATGGGACAGGGGGTACCGGGGAGCTGTTTTTT	CASSDGTGGTGELFF
-	TRBJ2-1	-	TRBV28	TGTGCCAGCGGTCGAGAGCCGAGGCTTTACAATGAGCAGTTCTTC	CASGREPRLYNEQFF
TRBD2	TRBJ2-1	once	TRBV15	TGTGCCACCAGCAGAGTTGGGACTACCTACAATGAGCAGTTCTTC	CATSRVGTTYNEQFF
TRBD2	TRBJ2-3	-	TRBV27	TGTGCCAGTCAGGATAGCGGGAGGGCCACAGATACGCAGTATTTT	CASQDSGRATDTQYF
TRBD1	TRBJ1-2	few	TRBV6-5	TGTGCCAGCAGCAGGGACAGGAGCGGCTATGGCTACACCTTC	CASSRDRSGYGYTF
TRBD2	TRBJ2-1	-	TRBV3-1/TRBV3-2	TGTGCCAGCAGCTCCCGGACTAGCGGGGACAAGCAGTTCTTC	CASSSRTSGDKQFF
TRBD1	TRBJ2-1	-	TRBV10-3	TGTGCCATCACTGGGACAGGGGTTCTTGGTGAGCAGTTCTTC	CAITGTGVLGEQFF
-	TRBJ1-3	once	TRBV6-1	TGTGCCAGCAGTGAACAGGGCTCTGGAAACACCATATATTTT	CASSEQGSGNTIYF
-	TRBJ1-2	-	TRBV3-1/TRBV3-2	TGTGCCAGCAGCCAAAGTGACAGGAACAACTATGGCTACACCTTC	CASSQSDRNNYGYTF
-	TRBJ2-5	few	TRBV25-1	TGTGCCAGCAGTGATACCCTCGGGGAGACCCAGTACTTC	CASSDTLGETQYF
TRBD2	TRBJ2-1	-	TRBV6-6	TGTGCCAGCAGTCGAATGGGGACTAGCGGGACTTACAATGAGCAGTTCTTC	CASSRMGTSGTYNEQFF
-	TRBJ1-2	-	TRBV21-1	TGTGCCAGCAACATCCACAGCTTAGGAGGCTACACCTTC	CASNIHSLGGYTF
TRBD1	TRBJ1-1	-	TRBV28	TGTGCCAGCAGCGATCCCGGACAGGGAGGGACTGAAGCTTTCTTT	CASSDPGQGGTEAFF
TRBD2	TRBJ2-3	-	TRBV10-3	TGTGCCATCAGTGAGTCAGGACTAGCGGGAGTGGATACGCAGTATTTT	CAISESGLAGVDTQYF
TRBD2	TRBJ2-1	-	TRBV9	TGTGCCAGCAGCCCCCCTAGCGGGAGGGCCTCCTACAATGAGCAGTTCTTC	CASSPPSGRASYNEQFF